This TCR beta chain was retrieved from a study of Graves' ophthalmopathy and Graves' hyperthyroidism. This clonotype was detected many times. Its target is not known. Study observations and caveats: The model forecast ophthalmopathy progression, reaching roughly 70% sensitivity and 72% to 80% specificity.

Transcripts of RNA were the source for amplifying TCR beta CDR3 regions. HTBI primers served in a first-round RT-PCR, which a second-round multiplex PCR followed. From the multiplex PCR reads, TCRdb called clonotypes with MiXCR, one entry per CDR3 protein. The repertoire holds about 400,000 distinct CDR3 sequences, with around 18% as singletons. The V gene's germline CDR1 is MDHEN and CDR2 SYDVKM. The CDR3 length is 16 residues. The V gene lost 1 base and the J gene lost 4 bases, with 17 bases spanning the gap. The receptor comes from a woman in her late teens or twenties with Graves' ophthalmopathy. This chain links TRBV28 with TRBJ2-7, with D perhaps TRBD1 or TRBD2 (5 bases each). The sample comprised peripheral blood. The CDR3 reads CASSLLSPGARYEQYF. In DNA, the CDR3 is TGTGCCAGCAGTTTATTGTCCCCCGGGGCTAGGTACGAGCAGTACTTC.